Sequencing of this TCR beta chain was carried out in a study of blood T cells in healthy people across ages (dated by TCRdb to between 2014 and 2016). Background on the whole study: Template switching captured roughly one uniquely barcoded TCR beta cDNA molecule per two T cells in model experiments. To track age-related changes in TCR beta repertoire diversity, the study relied on deep sequencing normalized with unique cDNA molecular identifiers. Donors were grouped into four age groups: young (average approximately 15 years), middle-aged (39), aged (about 60) and long-lived (around 80). To avoid experimental bias, donors of different ages were spread randomly across the sequencing lanes. Two additional independent replicas of 1 million unique cDNA reads from the same blood draw were analyzed for two donors (one aged 18 to 29 and one aged 80 or older). General conclusions and limits of the study: As age increased, observed TCR beta diversity per million T cells dropped in a roughly linear way, and a significant reduction was already evident by age roughly 40. Because the CMV infection status of the donors was unknown, age-related changes in expanded clonotypes may potentially have been confounded. Because profiling used bulk unsorted PBMCs, naive and antigen-experienced compartments could not be compared conclusively. The long-lived group showed more naive CD4+ T cells, fewer expanded clones and increased TCR diversity than the aged group, suggesting age selection. A strong correlation was found between observed TCR beta diversity and the percentage of naive T cells measured by flow cytometry. Estimates of total diversity based on one million sequenced T cells were considered lower bounds and underestimates.

The approximately 39 donors, aged roughly 6 to 90 years, were systemically healthy Caucasian individuals from Russia. Ten milliliters of peripheral blood were collected from each donor into EDTA-treated Vacutainer tubes. Ficoll-Paque density-gradient centrifugation was used to isolate PBMCs, with at least 6.5 million per sample. Trizol reagent was used to extract total RNA from PBMCs, with at least 5 micrograms per sample. Naive CD45RAhigh/CD27high T cell percentages were measured by flow cytometry on a PBMC aliquot from every donor. The protocol used for the library was 5' RACE. TCRdb records Illumina HiSeq 2500 as the sequencer. A second PCR of 7 to 11 cycles was performed with a sample-barcoded 5' primer and a J-beta primer mix. Each TCR beta cDNA molecule received a unique molecular identifier from a template-switch 5' adaptor carrying 12 random nucleotides. Each sample yielded at least 2.5 million CDR3-containing paired-end reads. First-strand cDNA was synthesized from all RNA with the Mint cDNA synthesis kit, primed by a TRBC-specific oligonucleotide. Following uracil-DNA glycosylase treatment, a first 18-cycle PCR with universal primers M1SS and BC2_uni_R was performed on all cDNA. The authors' analysis ran thus. Each sample was normalized by randomly selecting 1 million high-quality reads, each carrying a distinct molecular identifier. Reads sharing molecular identifiers were discarded rather than binned into consensus sequences. CDR3 identification, clonotype clustering and error correction used MiTCR with a Q25 quality threshold and the strictest error-elimination algorithm. A nonparametric unseen species model with Euler transformation was used to estimate a lower bound on total TCR beta diversity. The public reads were reanalyzed by TCRdb: fastp trimming at Q25, MiXCR alignment, in-frame beta chains only. For every CDR3 protein sequence, its rows merge into one entry that carries the most common genes and DNA. The V and J calls were determined by TCRdb, not by the authors. For this sample the table gives 1.4 million to 1.5 million distinct CDR3 sequences, of which 42% were detected only once. The leading ten clones occupy 6.5% to 10% of the sample.

A remark on this clonotype: Its target antigen remains unknown. Base qualities were left out, and no much larger clone turns up one base away.

Cut back by 1 base and 1 base, the V and J ends lie 7 bases apart. The cysteine opens and the phenylalanine closes a CDR3 of 13 amino acids. CDR3 DNA is the only sequence kept; it has 39 bases, read in frame from the first base. The germline V gene (reference sequence) gives CDR1 as DFQATT and CDR2 as SNEGSKA. The sequence was collected from a woman under 30 in good health. The chain is assembled from TRBV20-1 and TRBJ1-2; TRBD1 could be the D gene, as 5 bases match. The sample consisted of blood. The DNA sequence follows: TGCAGTGCTAGAGTGGGGGATAACTATGGCTACACCTTC. Its protein is CSARVGDNYGYTF.